The 8 T cell receptor beta chains reported below all come from one sample, sequenced in a study of T cells in women clearing cervical HPV infection. The table came from immunoSEQ multiplex PCR; TCRdb's copy has only in-frame clones and leaves some out. The sample includes tens of thousands of clones. The sample taken for sequencing was blood buffy coat. The receptors were gathered from a woman between 18 and 70 years old with a cervical HPV16 infection that either progressed to CIN3+ or cleared (not recorded which).

A note on this clone: Read data end 3 residues before the CDR3 end; the end is taken from the germline J gene. The gene calls are TRBV5-1 and TRBJ2-2; 7 bases align to TRBD1. The CDR3 contains 17 residues. Germline CDR1 and CDR2: SGHRS and YFSETQ. Trimming took 2 bases from V and 5 from J; bases not matched to a gene: 12. The CDR3 loop is CASSFGTANKGTGELFF. CDR3 DNA (partial): TGCGCCAGCAGCTTCGGGACAGCCAACAAAGGAACCGGGGAG. Filled out from reference TRBV5-1 and TRBJ2-2, the complete variable domain reads KAGVTQTPRYLIKTRGQQVTLSCSPISGHRSVSWYQQTPGQGLQFLFEYFSETQRNKGNFPGRFSGRQFSNSRSEMNVSTLELGDSALYLCASSFGTANKGTGELFFGEGSRLTVL.

With regard to this clone: The CDR3 end falls 3 residues outside the read, so it is completed with the germline J gene. This sequence joins TRBV5-1 and TRBJ2-5, with D possibly matching TRBD1 (6 bases). The CDR3 consists of 14 residues. The V end lost 3 bases, the J end lost 1 base, and 10 bases lay between the germline ends. Germline V gives CDR1 SGHRS, CDR2 YFSETQ. The CDR3 loop reads CASSSGQIQETQYF. The sequenced part of the CDR3 DNA is TGCGCCAGCAGCTCTGGACAGATCCAAGAGACC. Drawing the rest from reference TRBV5-1 and TRBJ2-5, the complete variable domain is KAGVTQTPRYLIKTRGQQVTLSCSPISGHRSVSWYQQTPGQGLQFLFEYFSETQRNKGNFPGRFSGRQFSNSRSEMNVSTLELGDSALYLCASSSGQIQETQYFGPGTRLLVL.

Comments on this clone: The observed sequence ends 3 residues before the CDR3 terminus, with the missing tail filled in from the germline J gene. The J gene is TRBJ2-3, the V gene TRBV11-2, with TRBD1 matching 9 bases. This CDR3 has 15 residues. V trimming: 1 base; J trimming: 5 bases; junction bases outside the gene matches: 4. Germline V CDR1 and CDR2: SGHAT, FQNNGV. Here the CDR3 reads CASSLGDRAGDTQYF. The part of the CDR3 DNA that was read is TGTGCCAGCAGCTTAGGGGACAGGGCGGGAGATACG. Using reference TRBV11-2 and TRBJ2-3 for the parts outside the CDR3, the full variable domain is EAGVAQSPRYKIIEKRQSVAFWCNPISGHATLYWYQQILGQGPKLLIQFQNNGVVDDSQLPKDRFSAERLKGVDSTLKIQPAKLEDSAVYLCASSLGDRAGDTQYFGPGTRLTVL.

Regarding this clone: The CDR3 extends 3 residues past the end of the read, so its final part is completed from the germline J gene. The rearrangement uses TRBV20-1 and TRBJ2-7, with D maybe TRBD1 (6 bases). The CDR3 is made up of 14 amino acids. Trimming stripped 0 bases from V and 2 bases from J, with 11 bases between. The germline gives CDR1 DFQATT, CDR2 SNEGSKA (reference sequence). The CDR3 DNA, read in part, is TGCAGTGCTAGAGATCACAGGGAGCCCTACGAG. Amino acid sequence: CSARDHREPYE. The CDR3 in its entirety is CSARDHREPYEQYF.

Concerning this clone itself: Coverage ceases 3 residues before the CDR3 finishes, and the germline J gene fills in the end. J is TRBJ1-3 and V is TRBV16; tentatively, D is TRBD1 (6 bases). Germline V gives CDR1 KGHSY, CDR2 FQNENV. The CDR3 has 16 residues. V was shortened by 3 bases and J by 4 bases, with 16 bases between the two germline ends. CDR3 bases read: TGTGCCAGCAGCCAGATCCCTTTGACAGGAGGAAACACC. Its translation: CASSQIPLTGGNT. The whole CDR3 sequence reads CASSQIPLTGGNTIYF.

The chain's CDR3 is CASSRGRGRAYGYTF. The DNA read from the CDR3 is TGTGCCAGCAGCCGAGGGAGGGGTCGGGCCTATGGC. The rearrangement joins TRBV11-3 to TRBJ1-2, with TRBD1 as a possible D gene (5 bases). The CDR3 extends 3 residues past the end of the read, so its final part is completed from the germline J gene. The CDR3 is 15 amino acids. V was pared by 5 bases and J by 4 bases, with 17 bases between. From germline, CDR1 is SGHNT and CDR2 YENEEA.

In regard to this clone: With the read ending 3 residues before the CDR3 end, the germline J gene is used to fill in that end. V and J are TRBV7-3 and TRBJ2-5; 8 nucleotides line up with TRBD2. Germline loops: CDR1 SGHTA, CDR2 FQGTGA. This CDR3 is 14 amino acids long. The V and J ends lost 5 bases and 5 bases, in that order; junction bases with no gene match: 7. The CDR3 bases that were read are TGTGCCAGCAGCCGGGGGGGGGTGGGGGAGACC. This sequence encodes CASSRGGVGET. The CDR3 reads in full as CASSRGGVGETQYF. The full variable domain, its missing parts supplied by reference TRBV7-3 and TRBJ2-5, is GAGVSQTPSNKVTEKGKYVELRCDPISGHTALYWYRQSLGQGPEFLIYFQGTGAADDSGLPNDRFFAVRPEGSVSTLKIQRTERGDSAVYLCASSRGGVGETQYFGPGTRLLVL.

On this clone itself: The read falls 3 residues short of the CDR3 end, and the missing part is taken from the germline J gene. This rearrangement joins TRBV9 to TRBJ2-5, with 8 nucleotides matching TRBD1. Looked up from germline, CDR1 is SGDLS and CDR2 is YYNGEE. With V trimmed by 0 bases and J by 5 bases, 6 bases remained unmatched. The length of the CDR3 is 15 residues. The part of the CDR3 DNA that was read is TGTGCCAGCAGCGTAGATCAGGGGGCGAGGGAGACC. It encodes CASSVDQGARET. In full, the CDR3 is CASSVDQGARETQYF. Full variable domain (outside the CDR3, taken from reference TRBV9 and TRBJ2-5): DSGVTQTPKHLITATGQRVTLRCSPRSGDLSVYWYQQSLDQGLQFLIQYYNGEERAKGNILERFSAQQFPDLHSELNLSSLELGDSALYFCASSVDQGARETQYFGPGTRLLVL.